These 8 T cell receptor beta chains were all obtained from the same sample, sequenced in a study of shared clonotypes between healthy human individuals. TCRdb's copy holds only in-frame clones and misses some; the assay was immunoSEQ multiplex PCR. This table holds about 1.1 million clones, approximately 80% found once. Sequencing input: memory CD4+ T cells from PBMCs. Subset denoted: CD45RA-negative fraction. Receptors were obtained from a man aged 18 to 29 in good health. Some clones in this sample may be carry-over from other donors' samples.

The CDR3, as DNA: TGTGCCGCGAGGGGGTTTACCACCGGGCCCTACACCTTC. Translating it yields CAARGFTTGPYTF. The V gene is TRBV6-5, the J gene TRBJ1-2; tentatively, D is TRBD1 (6 bases). The CDR3 runs to 13 residues. Trimming took off 11 bases at V and 10 bases at J, with 23 bases between the two ends. Germline CDR1 reads MNHEY; CDR2 reads SVGAGI.

For this clone: The sample contains more than one DNA sequence encoding this CDR3. V gene TRBV5-1 combines with J gene TRBJ2-7, with TRBD1 identical over 7 bases. This CDR3 spans 14 amino acids. V was clipped by 4 bases and J by 1 base; unmatched bases: 5. In germline, CDR1 is SGHRS, CDR2 YFSETQ. CDR3 region: CASSRTGDSYEQYF. In nucleotides, the CDR3 is TGCGCCAGCAGCAGGACAGGCGATTCCTACGAGCAGTACTTC. Looking up the rest from reference TRBV5-1 and TRBJ2-7 gives the full variable domain: KAGVTQTPRYLIKTRGQQVTLSCSPISGHRSVSWYQQTPGQGLQFLFEYFSETQRNKGNFPGRFSGRQFSNSRSEMNVSTLELGDSALYLCASSRTGDSYEQYFGPGTRLTVT.

CDR3 coding DNA: TGTGCCAGCAGTGTGGCCAGGCCTGCCTACGAGCAGTACTTC. Amino acids: CASSVARPAYEQYF. The chain is built from TRBV25-1 and TRBJ2-7; D call uncertain. CDR1 MGHDK and CDR2 SYGVNS come from the germline V gene. V was cut by 4 bases and J by 2 bases, with 12 bases left in between. The CDR3 extends over 14 amino acids.

The J gene is TRBJ2-1, the V gene TRBV9, with D tentatively TRBD2 (6 bases). The V gene's germline CDR1 is SGDLS and CDR2 YYNGEE. The CDR3 length is 16 residues. V lost 2 bases to trimming and J lost 6 bases, with 18 bases between them. In DNA form, the CDR3 reads TGTGCCAGCAGCGTTGCGGGATCCACGTGGGGCAATGAGCAGTTCTTC. Protein sequence: CASSVAGSTWGNEQFF.

Remarks on this clone: A read error may be the cause here, since a much bigger clone is one base away. CDR3 bases: TGTGCCAGCAGTTTTGCAGGAGGTCAGCCCCAGCATTTT. Its translation: CASSFAGGQPQHF. This chain connects TRBV2 to TRBJ1-5; D not resolved. The CDR3 has 13 residues. The germline V and J ends were trimmed by 5 bases and 6 bases, with 11 bases remaining between them. CDR1 and CDR2 from the germline V gene are SNHLY and FYNNEI.

The chain combines TRBV25-1 with TRBJ1-1; 9 bases fit TRBD1. Germline trimming cut 4 bases from V and 6 bases from J; bases unmatched to any gene: 12. Germline V gene sequence: CDR1 MGHDK, CDR2 SYGVNS. The CDR3 runs to 16 residues. The CDR3 protein is CASSGGQGGRGAEAFF. DNA of the CDR3: TGTGCCAGCAGTGGGGGACAGGGAGGGAGGGGAGCTGAAGCTTTCTTT. Based on the CDR3 plus reference TRBV25-1 and TRBJ1-1, the full variable domain is EADIYQTPRYLVIGTGKKITLECSQTMGHDKMYWYQQDPGMELHLIHYSYGVNSTEKGDLSSESTVSRIRTEHFPLTLESARPSHTSQYLCASSGGQGGRGAEAFFGQGTRLTVV.

This clone has just one count. The same CDR3 also results from other DNA sequences found in this sample. The genes are TRBV10-3 and TRBJ2-3; the D gene is possibly TRBD2 (6 bases). CDR1 is ENHRY, CDR2 SYGVKD, per germline. The germline V and J ends were trimmed by 4 bases and 5 bases, with 10 bases remaining between them. The length of the CDR3 is 13 residues. For the CDR3, the DNA is TGTGCCATCAGTGGACCGCGGGGAGATACGCAGTATTTT. Translation: CAISGPRGDTQYF.

The chain joins TRBV7-7 to TRBJ2-1, with D hard to call. Per the germline V gene, CDR1 is SSHAT and CDR2 is FNYEAQ (reference sequence). The CDR3 totals 14 residues. V lost 1 base to trimming and J lost 3 bases, with 7 bases between them. The CDR3 DNA is TGTGCCAGCAGCTTAGGCGTGAACTACAATGAGCAGTTCTTC. Residues: CASSLGVNYNEQFF.